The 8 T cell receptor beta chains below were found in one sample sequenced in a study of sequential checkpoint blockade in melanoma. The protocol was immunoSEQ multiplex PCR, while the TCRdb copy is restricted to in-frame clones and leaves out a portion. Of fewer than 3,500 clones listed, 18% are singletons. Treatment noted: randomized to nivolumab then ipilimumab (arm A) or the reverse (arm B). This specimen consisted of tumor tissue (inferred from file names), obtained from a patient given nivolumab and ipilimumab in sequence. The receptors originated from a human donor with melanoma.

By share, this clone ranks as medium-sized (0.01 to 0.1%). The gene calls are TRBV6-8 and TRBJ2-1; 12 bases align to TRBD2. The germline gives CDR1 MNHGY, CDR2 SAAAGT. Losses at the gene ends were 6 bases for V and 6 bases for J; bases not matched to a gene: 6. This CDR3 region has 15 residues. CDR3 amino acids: CASRRLAGDGNEQFF. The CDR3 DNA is TGTGCCAGCAGGAGACTAGCGGGAGACGGCAATGAGCAGTTCTTC.

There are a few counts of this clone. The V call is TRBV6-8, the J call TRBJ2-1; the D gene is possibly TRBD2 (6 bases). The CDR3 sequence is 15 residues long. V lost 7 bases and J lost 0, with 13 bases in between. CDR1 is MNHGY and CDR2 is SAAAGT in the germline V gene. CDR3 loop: CASINGGSSYNEQFF. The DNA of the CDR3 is TGTGCCAGCATAAATGGGGGGTCCTCCTACAATGAGCAGTTCTTC.

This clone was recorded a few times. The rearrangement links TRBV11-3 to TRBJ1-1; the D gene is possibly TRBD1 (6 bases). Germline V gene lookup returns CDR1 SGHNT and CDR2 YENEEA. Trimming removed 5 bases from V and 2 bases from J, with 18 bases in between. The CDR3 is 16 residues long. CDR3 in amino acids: CASSPQRGAYNTEAFF. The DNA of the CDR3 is TGTGCCAGCAGCCCCCAGCGGGGGGCATACAACACTGAAGCTTTCTTT. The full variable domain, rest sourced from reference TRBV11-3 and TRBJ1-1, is EAGVVQSPRYKIIEKKQPVAFWCNPISGHNTLYWYLQNLGQGPELLIRYENEEAVDDSQLPKDRFSAERLKGVDSTLKIQPAELGDSAVYLCASSPQRGAYNTEAFFGQGTRLTVV.

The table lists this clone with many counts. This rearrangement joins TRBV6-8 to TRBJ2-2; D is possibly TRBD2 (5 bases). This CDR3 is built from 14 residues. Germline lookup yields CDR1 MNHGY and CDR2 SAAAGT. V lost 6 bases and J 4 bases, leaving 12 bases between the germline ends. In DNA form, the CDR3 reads TGTGCCAGCAGCCCCGGACTGATCACCGGGGAGCTGTTTTTT. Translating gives CASSPGLITGELFF.

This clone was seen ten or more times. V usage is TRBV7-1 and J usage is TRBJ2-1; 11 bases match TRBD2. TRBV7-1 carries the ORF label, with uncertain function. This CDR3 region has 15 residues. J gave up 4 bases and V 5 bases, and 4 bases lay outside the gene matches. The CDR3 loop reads CASSPGLAVYNEQFF. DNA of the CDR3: TGTGCCAGCAGCCCGGGACTAGCGGTTTACAATGAGCAGTTCTTC.

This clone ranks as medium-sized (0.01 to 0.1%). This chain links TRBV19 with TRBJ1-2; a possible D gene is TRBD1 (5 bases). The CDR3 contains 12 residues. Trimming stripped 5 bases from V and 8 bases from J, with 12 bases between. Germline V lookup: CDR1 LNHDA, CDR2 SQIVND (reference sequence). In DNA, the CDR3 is TGTGCCAGTAGTGGGGGATTAGTCGGCTACACCTTC. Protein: CASSGGLVGYTF.

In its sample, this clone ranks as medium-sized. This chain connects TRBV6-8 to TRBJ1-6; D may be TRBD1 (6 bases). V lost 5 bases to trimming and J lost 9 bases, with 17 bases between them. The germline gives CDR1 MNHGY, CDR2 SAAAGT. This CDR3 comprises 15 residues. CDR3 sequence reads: CASSEGHSSRSPLHF. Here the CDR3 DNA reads TGTGCCAGCAGTGAGGGACATAGCTCCCGTTCACCCCTCCACTTT.

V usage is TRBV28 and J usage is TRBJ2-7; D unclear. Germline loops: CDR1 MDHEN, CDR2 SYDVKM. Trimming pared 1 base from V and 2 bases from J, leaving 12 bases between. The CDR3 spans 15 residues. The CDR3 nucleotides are TGTGCCAGCAGTTTATACGGACGGGCGGCCTACGAGCAGTACTTC. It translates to CASSLYGRAAYEQYF.